This T cell receptor beta chain comes out of a study of T cell responses to AZD1222 COVID-19 vaccine. Only a few counts were recorded for this clone. TCRdb's copy holds only in-frame clones and misses some; the assay was immunoSEQ multiplex PCR. Of 150,000 or so clones listed, 86% are singletons. The sequence was obtained from an adult in good health. The sample here was peripheral blood, taken on day 0 of MenACWY control vaccination.

CDR3 protein: CASSVVGSEAFF. The CDR3 DNA reads TGTGCCAGCAGCGTAGTGGGATCTGAAGCTTTCTTT. This chain joins TRBV9 and TRBJ1-1, with D uncertain. The V and J ends lost 0 bases and 6 bases respectively, with 6 bases between them. This CDR3 is 12 amino acids long. Germline CDR1 and CDR2: SGDLS and YYNGEE.